The text below deals with one T cell receptor (beta chain). As yet, its antigen is unknown. This specimen comes from a study of T cell responses to AZD1222 COVID-19 vaccine. Findings of the study overall: Mapped onto spike, vaccine-associated CD4 TCRs spanned it and were dominant at 160-218 and 743-854.

The CDR3 is 15 residues long. Data came from immunoSEQ multiplex PCR; TCRdb stores just in-frame clones and leaves some out. Here the sample spans under 150,000 clones, 80% to 90% being singletons. V gene TRBV21-1 combines with J gene TRBJ1-2. TRBV21-1 represents a pseudogene. This TCR derives from an adult in good health. Sequences were derived from peripheral blood, sampled on day 0 of MenACWY control vaccination. CDR3 DNA: TGTGCCAGCAGCAAAGCGGGTCACAATCACTATGGCTACACCTTC. Protein sequence: CASSKAGHNHYGYTF.